Given below is one TCR beta chain in context. This sample is drawn from a study of blood T cell repertoires in COVID-19. In the study's own analysis: From reference gene primer amplification, estimates of nucleated cell counts were derived. The method was immunoSEQ multiplex PCR; TCRdb's version includes in-frame clones alone and lacks a portion of them. V, J and clone size reflect that table, while D and trimming were determined from the DNA. Found here are 200,000 to 250,000 clones, approximately 83% of them singletons; the top ten hold roughly 3%. The material sequenced was peripheral blood. The sequence was collected from a woman aged 25 to 39 who had recovered from COVID-19.

The CDR3 spells CASRGLDVGTGRYTF. In DNA, the CDR3 is TGTGCCAGCAGGGGATTGGACGTAGGTACAGGGCGCTACACCTTC. The gene calls are TRBV6-5 and TRBJ1-2; D perhaps matches TRBD1 (6 bases). This CDR3 spans 15 amino acids. The V gene's germline CDR1 is MNHEY and CDR2 SVGAGI. Trimming removed 6 bases from V and 9 bases from J, with 23 bases in between.